This T cell receptor beta chain was identified in a study of blood T cell repertoires in COVID-19. Germline CDR1 LNHDA, CDR2 SQIVND (reference sequence). The CDR3 loop spans 13 amino acids. Trimming took 9 bases from V and 4 from J; bases not matched to a gene: 8. Original methodology: Cell counts per sample came from amplifying reference gene primers. Repertoires were generated with immunoSEQ multiplex PCR, while TCRdb's copy carries only in-frame clones and drops some. The D gene and trimming were derived from the DNA, and the V and J assignments and clone size from that table. The top ten clones hold around 10% of a sample with over 250,000 clones, roughly 87% of them seen once. All enrollees were about 18 to 89 years old and from under 25 US areas. Cohort assignment relied on participant-reported clinical history.

The TCR sequence derives from a woman between 18 and 29 years old who had recovered from COVID-19. The specimen sequenced was PBMCs or T cells enriched from blood (not recorded which). This chain links TRBV19 with TRBJ1-1; 7 bases are a match to TRBD1. CDR3 amino acids: CASGQDGSTEAFF. In DNA, the CDR3 is TGTGCCAGCGGACAGGATGGGAGCACTGAAGCTTTCTTT.